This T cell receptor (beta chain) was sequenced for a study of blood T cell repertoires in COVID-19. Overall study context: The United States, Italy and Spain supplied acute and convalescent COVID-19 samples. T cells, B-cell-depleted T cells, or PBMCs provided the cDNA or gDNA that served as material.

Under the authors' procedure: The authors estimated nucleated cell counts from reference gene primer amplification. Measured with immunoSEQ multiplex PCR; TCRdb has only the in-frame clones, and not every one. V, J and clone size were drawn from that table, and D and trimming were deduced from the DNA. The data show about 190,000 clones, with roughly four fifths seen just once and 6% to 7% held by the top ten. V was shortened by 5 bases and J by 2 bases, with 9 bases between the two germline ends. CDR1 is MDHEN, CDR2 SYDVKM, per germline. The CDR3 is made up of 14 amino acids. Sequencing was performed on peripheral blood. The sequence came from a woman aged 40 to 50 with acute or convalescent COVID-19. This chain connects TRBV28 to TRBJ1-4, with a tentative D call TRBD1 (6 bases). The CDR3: CASSPQGTNEKLFF. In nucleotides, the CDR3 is TGTGCCAGCAGTCCACAGGGCACTAATGAAAAACTGTTTTTT.